The clone carrying this T cell receptor (beta chain) has at least ten counts. The data were obtained in a study of T-cell reconstitution after alpha-beta-depleted transplantation in children. Unique molecular identifiers were built into the TCRbeta library. TCRdb analysed the PCR reads with MiXCR anew, one entry per CDR3 protein. The table lists some 490,000 distinct CDR3 sequences, 9.5% to 15% of them singletons. The CDR3 extends over 17 amino acids. Germline trimming cut 6 bases from V and 3 bases from J; bases unmatched to any gene: 4. This sequence was found in a human donor who donated a stem cell graft to a child with combined immunodeficiency. This specimen consisted of PBMCs from the stem cell graft donor, obtained from the stem cell graft. This chain joins TRBV12-3 or TRBV12-4 and TRBJ2-2, with 16 bases identical to TRBD2. As DNA, the CDR3 is TGTGCCAGCAGGGGACTAGCGGGGGGGCTCGACACCGGGGAGCTGTTTTTT. Its translation is CASRGLAGGLDTGELFF.